The entry below describes one T cell receptor beta chain. The entry originates in a study of blood T cell repertoires in COVID-19. Overall study context: Both acute and convalescent COVID-19 samples were obtained from the United States, Italy and Spain. T cells, B-cell-depleted T cells, or PBMCs provided the cDNA or gDNA that served as material.

This table comes from immunoSEQ multiplex PCR, and its TCRdb copy is limited to in-frame clones, with some not included. Seen here are approximately 500,000 clones, approximately 92% observed once, and the top ten hold 0.7% to 1%. The CDR3 loop spans 16 amino acids. V dropped 5 bases and J dropped 9 bases, with 22 bases sitting between them. Germline V CDR1 and CDR2: KGHDR, SFDVKD. The source of this sequence is a man aged 18-30 years with COVID-19, enrolled during active disease. The sequencing sample was made of peripheral blood. The chain links TRBV24-1 to TRBJ2-1; D is perhaps TRBD2 (5 bases). DNA for the CDR3: TGTGCCACCAGTGGCCTCCGGGGAGCTAGCTTGGGTGAGCAGTTCTTC. Amino acids: CATSGLRGASLGEQFF.